This TCR beta chain was identified in a study of molecular identifiers for immune sequencing clone quantification (dated by TCRdb to the late 2010s). Background on the whole study: For a replicate experiment, RNA from around 20,000 or 100,000 naive CD8 T cells was divided into five aliquots, of which four were sequenced. This methods study used CD8 T cells to benchmark TCR RNA copy counting and molecular-identifier clustering-based TCR repertoire sequencing (MIDCIRS). What the authors observed across the whole study: The naive libraries included spiked-in Jurkat TCR RNA (under eleven copies' worth), and this Jurkat TCR RNA is not part of the donor repertoire. When barcode sub-clustering was not used, chimeric consensus sequences inflated TCR diversity, with chimeras reaching as high as 47%. In CMV-specific effector cells, clones with more than 20 RNA copies contained over 99% of molecules, whereas in naive cells such clones contained under 1% of molecules. Spiked-in Jurkat TCR RNA equal to a single cell's worth was reported to be detectable even within one million naive CD8 T cells. Modeling estimated about 3.3 recovered TCR RNA copies per cell, compared with about 10 by digital PCR, which implies roughly 30% capture efficiency. Highly expanded clone sizes could be underestimated if identical TCR molecules share a barcode.

This clonotype was detected a few times. Its antigen is not yet known. Base qualities are missing; no much larger clone stands one base away. Measured from the cysteine to the phenylalanine, the CDR3 is 15 residues long. Only the CDR3 portion is preserved as DNA: 45 bases, with reading frame beginning at the first base. The junction shows trimming of 6 bases on V and 2 bases on J, plus 17 bases between the germline ends. Via the germline V gene, CDR1 is SGDLS and CDR2 YYNGEE. The library was built by means of PCR. The instrument given in TCRdb is NextSeq 500. Bulk TCR libraries were generated as previously described, with the TCR primers listed in Table S5 used. Total RNA was purified with the Qiagen AllPrep DNA/RNA kit. Before analysis, reads from multiple sequencing runs of the same library were pooled. Per the source publication's procedure: Reads were retained only if the reads had an exact TCR constant sequence, and the retained reads were trimmed to 150 nt and grouped according to their 12-nt molecular barcodes. Within each barcode group, reads were sub-clustered at a 15% Levenshtein threshold, and quality-weighted consensus sequences were built per RNA molecule. Non-functional sequences were excluded, and lower-count sequences lying one edit away from another sequence were also excluded. Based on fitting two negative binomial distributions, any barcode sub-cluster with under 20% of the maximum read count was discarded. TCRdb reanalyzed the raw reads on its own, using fastp at Q25 for trimming and MiXCR for clone calling, and kept in-frame beta chains. Merged by CDR3 protein, the rows form single entries marked with the most common genes and DNA. The V and J calls shown here were made by TCRdb, not taken from the authors' results. The sample table shows approximately 680,000 distinct CDR3 sequences, and roughly 23% are seen once. The ten largest clones add up to 0.78% of the sample.

Libraries of naive CD8 T cells were generated from around 20,000 to 990,000 sorted cells, with 10%, 30% or 50% of the purified RNA used. On a BD FACSAria II, naive CD8 T cells were FACS-sorted as CD8+CD4-CCR7+CD45RA+ and collected into RLT Plus buffer. Detection sensitivity was tested by spiking Jurkat RNA equal to roughly 9 TCR copies' worth into samples containing 20,000-1,000,000 naive CD8 T cells. Enrichment of CD8 T cells was done with RosetteSep CD8+ T Cell Enrichment Cocktail plus Ficoll-Paque, and ACK red cell lysis came afterward. This receptor was obtained from a human donor in good health. Some libraries in this study had Jurkat cell RNA spiked in. Sequencing input: naive CD8+ T cells from blood, with Jurkat cell RNA spiked in. The sample's cell subset or site label, in plain terms: FACS-sorted CD8+CD4-CCR7+CD45RA+ naive T cells. This receptor chain uses TRBV9 and TRBJ1-1; TRBD1 is a possible D gene, resting on 5 matching bases. The base sequence is TGTGCCAGCACCGCTATATTAGGACAAAACACTGAAGCTTTCTTT. Translated, it gives CASTAILGQNTEAFF. The full variable domain, completed from the reference TRBV9 and TRBJ1-1 proteins outside the CDR3, reads DSGVTQTPKHLITATGQRVTLRCSPRSGDLSVYWYQQSLDQGLQFLIQYYNGEERAKGNILERFSAQQFPDLHSELNLSSLELGDSALYFCASTAILGQNTEAFFGQGTRLTVV.